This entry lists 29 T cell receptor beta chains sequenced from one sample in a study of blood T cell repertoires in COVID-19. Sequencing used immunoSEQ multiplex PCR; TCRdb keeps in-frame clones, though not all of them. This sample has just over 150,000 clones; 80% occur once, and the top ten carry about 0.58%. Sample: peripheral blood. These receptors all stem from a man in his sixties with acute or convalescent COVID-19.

CDR3 amino acids: CASTRQELNEKLFF. CDR3 sequence (DNA): TGTGCCAGCACCCGACAGGAACTTAATGAAAAACTGTTTTTT. The chain has TRBV2 and TRBJ1-4; D perhaps matches TRBD1 (6 bases). Germline V gene data show CDR1 as SNHLY and CDR2 as FYNNEI. CDR3 length: 14 residues. Trimming pared 7 bases from V and 4 bases from J, leaving 13 bases between.

CDR3 nucleotide sequence: TGTGCCAGCAGCCTTCAGGGGGCTCCACCCCTCCACTTT. It translates to CASSLQGAPPLHF. The genes are TRBV14 and TRBJ1-6; 8 nucleotides align to TRBD1. V gave up 4 bases and J gave up 11 bases; unmatched junction bases: 4. In germline, CDR1 is SGHDN, CDR2 FVKESK. This CDR3 region has 13 residues.

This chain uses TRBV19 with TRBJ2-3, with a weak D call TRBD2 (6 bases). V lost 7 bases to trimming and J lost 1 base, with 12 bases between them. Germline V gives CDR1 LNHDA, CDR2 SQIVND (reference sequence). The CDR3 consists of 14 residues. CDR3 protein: CASKAGSGTDTQYF. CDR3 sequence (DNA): TGTGCCAGTAAGGCGGGATCAGGCACAGATACGCAGTATTTT.

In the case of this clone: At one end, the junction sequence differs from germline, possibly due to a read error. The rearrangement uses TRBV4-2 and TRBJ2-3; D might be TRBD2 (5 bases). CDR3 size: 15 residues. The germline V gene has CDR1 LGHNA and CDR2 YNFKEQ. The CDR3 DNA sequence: TGTGCCAGCAGCCAAGCTCCGGACTCCACATATACGCAGTATTTT. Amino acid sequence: CASSQAPDSTYTQYF.

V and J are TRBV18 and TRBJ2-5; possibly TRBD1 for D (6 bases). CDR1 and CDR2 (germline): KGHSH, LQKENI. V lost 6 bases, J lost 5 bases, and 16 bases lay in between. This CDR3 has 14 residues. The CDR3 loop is CASSPASRGETQYF. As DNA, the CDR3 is TGTGCCAGCTCCCCCGCTTCGAGGGGGGAGACCCAGTACTTC.

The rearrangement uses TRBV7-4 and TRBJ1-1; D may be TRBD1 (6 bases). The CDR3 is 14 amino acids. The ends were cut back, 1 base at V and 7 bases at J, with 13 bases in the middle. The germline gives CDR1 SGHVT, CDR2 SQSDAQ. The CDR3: CASSLDRGALEAFF. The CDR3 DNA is TGTGCCAGCAGCTTAGACCGGGGGGCCCTTGAAGCTTTCTTT.

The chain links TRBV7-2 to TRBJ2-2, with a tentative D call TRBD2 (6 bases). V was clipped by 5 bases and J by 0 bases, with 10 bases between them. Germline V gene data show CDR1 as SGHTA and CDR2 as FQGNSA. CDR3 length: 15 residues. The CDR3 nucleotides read TGTGCCAGCAGCCGCGGGGCTACGAACACCGGGGAGCTGTTTTTT. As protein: CASSRGATNTGELFF.

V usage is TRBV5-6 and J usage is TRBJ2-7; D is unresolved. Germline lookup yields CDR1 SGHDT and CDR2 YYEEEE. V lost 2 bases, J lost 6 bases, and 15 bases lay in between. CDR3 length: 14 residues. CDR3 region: CASSFPDLGSEQYF. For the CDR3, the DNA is TGTGCCAGCAGCTTTCCCGATCTCGGGTCCGAGCAGTACTTC.

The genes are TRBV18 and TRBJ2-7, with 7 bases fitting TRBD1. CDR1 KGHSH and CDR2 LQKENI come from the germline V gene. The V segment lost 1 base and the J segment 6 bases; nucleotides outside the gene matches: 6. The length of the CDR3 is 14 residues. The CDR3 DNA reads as TGTGCCAGCTCACCACGATCAGGGGGTACCGAGCAGTACTTC. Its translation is CASSPRSGGTEQYF.

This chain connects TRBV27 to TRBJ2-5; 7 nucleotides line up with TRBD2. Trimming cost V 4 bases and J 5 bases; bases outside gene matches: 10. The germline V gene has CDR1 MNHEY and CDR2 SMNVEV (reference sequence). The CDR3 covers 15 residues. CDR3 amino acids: CASSSSPAGWETQYF. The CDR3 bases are TGTGCCAGCAGTTCCAGCCCAGCGGGGTGGGAGACCCAGTACTTC.

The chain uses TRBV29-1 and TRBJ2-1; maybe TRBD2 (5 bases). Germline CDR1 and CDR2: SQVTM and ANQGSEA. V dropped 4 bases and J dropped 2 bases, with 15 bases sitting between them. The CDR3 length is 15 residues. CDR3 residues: CSVASGILAYNEQFF. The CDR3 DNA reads TGCAGCGTTGCATCCGGAATACTAGCCTACAATGAGCAGTTCTTC.

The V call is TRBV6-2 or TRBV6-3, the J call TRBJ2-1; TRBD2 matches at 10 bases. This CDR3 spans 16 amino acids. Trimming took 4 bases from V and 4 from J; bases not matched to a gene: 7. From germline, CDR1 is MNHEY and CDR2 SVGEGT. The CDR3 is CASSSRLAGHYNEQFF. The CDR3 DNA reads TGTGCCAGCAGTTCTCGACTAGCGGGCCATTACAATGAGCAGTTCTTC.

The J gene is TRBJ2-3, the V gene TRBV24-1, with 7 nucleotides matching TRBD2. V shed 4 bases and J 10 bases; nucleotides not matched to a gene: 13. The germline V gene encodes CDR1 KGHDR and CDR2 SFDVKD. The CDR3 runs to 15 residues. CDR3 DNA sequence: TGTGCCACCAGTGAATTCGGTATCGGGGGGATGGCGCAGTATTTT. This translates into CATSEFGIGGMAQYF.

The CDR3 DNA follows: TGTGCCAGCAAGTTAATAGCGCGTTCACCCCTCCACTTT. Translation: CASKLIARSPLHF. The chain is built from TRBV27 and TRBJ1-6; D unresolved. Germline-derived CDR1 and CDR2 are MNHEY and SMNVEV (reference sequence). CDR3 length: 13 amino acids. V gave up 7 bases and J gave up 9 bases, with 13 bases separating them.

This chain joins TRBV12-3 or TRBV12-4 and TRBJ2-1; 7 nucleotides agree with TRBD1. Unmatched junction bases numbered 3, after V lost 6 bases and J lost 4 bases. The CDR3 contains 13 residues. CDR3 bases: TGTGCCAGCAGGACAGGGTCGTACAATGAGCAGTTCTTC. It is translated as CASRTGSYNEQFF.

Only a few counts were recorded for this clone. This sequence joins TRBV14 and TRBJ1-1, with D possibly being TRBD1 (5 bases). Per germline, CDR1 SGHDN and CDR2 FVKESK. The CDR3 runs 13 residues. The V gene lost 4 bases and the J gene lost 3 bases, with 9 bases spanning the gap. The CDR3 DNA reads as TGTGCCAGCAGCCGGAGGGGAGACACTGAAGCTTTCTTT. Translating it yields CASSRRGDTEAFF.

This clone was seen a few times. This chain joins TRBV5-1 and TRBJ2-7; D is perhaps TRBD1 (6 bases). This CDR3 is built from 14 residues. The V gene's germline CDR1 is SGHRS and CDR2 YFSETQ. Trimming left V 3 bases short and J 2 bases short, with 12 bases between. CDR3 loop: CASSSGQGTYEQYF. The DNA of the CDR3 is TGCGCCAGCAGCTCGGGCCAGGGGACCTACGAGCAGTACTTC. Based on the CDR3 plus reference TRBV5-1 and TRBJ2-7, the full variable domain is KAGVTQTPRYLIKTRGQQVTLSCSPISGHRSVSWYQQTPGQGLQFLFEYFSETQRNKGNFPGRFSGRQFSNSRSEMNVSTLELGDSALYLCASSSGQGTYEQYFGPGTRLTVT.

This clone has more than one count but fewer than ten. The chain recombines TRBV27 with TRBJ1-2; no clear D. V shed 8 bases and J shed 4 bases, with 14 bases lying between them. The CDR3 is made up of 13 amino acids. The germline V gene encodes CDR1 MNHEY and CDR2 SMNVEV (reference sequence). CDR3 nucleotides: TGTGCCAGCGGACTAGGTGGCGGCTATGGCTACACCTTC. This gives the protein CASGLGGGYGYTF.

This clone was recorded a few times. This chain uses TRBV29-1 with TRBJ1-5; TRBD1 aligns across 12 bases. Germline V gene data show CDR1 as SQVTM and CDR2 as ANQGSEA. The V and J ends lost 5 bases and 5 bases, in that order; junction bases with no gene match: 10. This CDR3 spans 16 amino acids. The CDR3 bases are TGCAGCGTTTCCTCCGGGACAGGGGGCATCGATCAGCCCCAGCATTTT. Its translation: CSVSSGTGGIDQPQHF.

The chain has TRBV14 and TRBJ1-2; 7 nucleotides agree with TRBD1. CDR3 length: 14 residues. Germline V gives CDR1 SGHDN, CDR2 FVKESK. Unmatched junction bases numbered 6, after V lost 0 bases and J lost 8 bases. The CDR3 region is CASSQDRTGVGYTF. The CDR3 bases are TGTGCCAGCAGCCAAGATAGGACAGGTGTCGGCTACACCTTC.

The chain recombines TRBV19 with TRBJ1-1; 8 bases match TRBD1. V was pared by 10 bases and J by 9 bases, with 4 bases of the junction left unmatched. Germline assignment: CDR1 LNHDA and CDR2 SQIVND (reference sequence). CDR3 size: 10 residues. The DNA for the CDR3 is TGTGCCACGGACAGGGCACAAGCTTTCTTT. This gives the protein CATDRAQAFF.

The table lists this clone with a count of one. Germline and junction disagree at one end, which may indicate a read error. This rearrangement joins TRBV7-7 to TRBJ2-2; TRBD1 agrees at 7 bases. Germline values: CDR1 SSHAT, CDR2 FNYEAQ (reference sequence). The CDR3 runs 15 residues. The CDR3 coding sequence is TGTGCTAGCAGCTCCCGGGACAGGAACACCGGGGAGCTGTTTTTT. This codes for CASSSRDRNTGELFF.

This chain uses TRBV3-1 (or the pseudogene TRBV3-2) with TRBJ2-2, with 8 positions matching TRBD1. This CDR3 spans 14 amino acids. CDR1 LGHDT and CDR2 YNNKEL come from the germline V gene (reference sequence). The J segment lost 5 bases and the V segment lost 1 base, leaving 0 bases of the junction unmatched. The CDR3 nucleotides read TGTGCCAGCAGCCAAGGGACAGGGACCGGGGAGCTGTTTTTT. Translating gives CASSQGTGTGELFF.

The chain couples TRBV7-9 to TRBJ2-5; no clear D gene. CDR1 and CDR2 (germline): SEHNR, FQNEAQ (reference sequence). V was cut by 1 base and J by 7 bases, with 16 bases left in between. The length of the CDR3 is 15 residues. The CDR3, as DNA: TGTGCCAGCAGCTTAGAACGCGAGGCCTTGGGGACCCAGTACTTC. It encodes CASSLEREALGTQYF.

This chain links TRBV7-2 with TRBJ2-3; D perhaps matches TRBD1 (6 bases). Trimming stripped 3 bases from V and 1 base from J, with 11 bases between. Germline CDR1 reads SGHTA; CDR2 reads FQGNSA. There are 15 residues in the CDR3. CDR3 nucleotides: TGTGCCAGCAGCTTCGGACAGCCCGGCACAGATACGCAGTATTTT. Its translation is CASSFGQPGTDTQYF. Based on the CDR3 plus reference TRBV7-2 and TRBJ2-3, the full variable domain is GAGVSQSPSNKVTEKGKDVELRCDPISGHTALYWYRQSLGQGLEFLIYFQGNSAPDKSGLPSDRFSAERTGGSVSTLTIQRTQQEDSAVYLCASSFGQPGTDTQYFGPGTRLTVL.

CDR3 bases: TGTGCCAGCAGCCAAGTGGGGGGAGGGGGCGAGCAGTACTTC. Its protein product is CASSQVGGGGEQYF. V and J are TRBV3-1 (or the pseudogene TRBV3-2) and TRBJ2-7; maybe TRBD2 (7 bases). Germline CDR1 LGHDT, CDR2 YNNKEL (reference sequence). This CDR3 has 14 amino acids. Trimming stripped 1 base from V and 6 bases from J, with 13 bases between.

The CDR3 bases are TGTGCCAGCAGTCCTTCCGGGACAGGGGCCTATGGCTACACCTTC. This sequence encodes CASSPSGTGAYGYTF. The chain joins TRBV28 to TRBJ1-2; TRBD1 matches 10 bases. The CDR3 spans 15 residues. CDR1 and CDR2 (germline): MDHEN, SYDVKM. V lost 5 bases, J lost 4 bases, and 7 bases stayed unmatched.

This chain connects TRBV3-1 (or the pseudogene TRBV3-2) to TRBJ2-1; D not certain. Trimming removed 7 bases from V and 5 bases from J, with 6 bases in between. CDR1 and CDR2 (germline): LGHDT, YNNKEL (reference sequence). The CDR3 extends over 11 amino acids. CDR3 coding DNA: TGTGCCAGCACTTCCCACAATGAGCAGTTCTTC. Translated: CASTSHNEQFF.

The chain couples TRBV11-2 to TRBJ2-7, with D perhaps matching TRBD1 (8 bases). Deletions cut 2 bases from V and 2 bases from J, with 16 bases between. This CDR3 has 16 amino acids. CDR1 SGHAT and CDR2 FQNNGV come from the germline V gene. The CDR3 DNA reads TGTGCCAGCAGCTTAATGGGAGGGACAGGAACCTACGAGCAGTACTTC. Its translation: CASSLMGGTGTYEQYF.